This T cell receptor beta chain was captured by sequencing in a study of cytomegalovirus exposure and HLA in healthy donors. Whole-study results and caveats: Most TCR beta V segments were productive about 87% or about 30% of the time in an earlier analysis.

As regards this clone: The target antigen is unknown. Other DNA variants within this sample encode the same CDR3.

With 60 Vbeta and 13 Jbeta primers, the PCR was carried out. Using immunoSEQ multiplex PCR, the repertoire was profiled, and TCRdb retains in-frame clones only, with some absent. The sample holds more than 150,000 clones, 77% seen once. The TCR originated in a man aged 18 to 29 in good health and CMV-seronegative. The sequencing input was PBMCs.

In DNA form, the CDR3 reads TGTGCCAGCAGCTTAACTAGCGGGTACAATGAGCAGTTCTTC. Translated, it gives CASSLTSGYNEQFF. The gene calls are TRBV7-9 and TRBJ2-1, with 9 positions matching TRBD2. This CDR3 contains 14 residues. The V gene end was trimmed by 2 bases and the J gene end by 4 bases; junction bases not matched to a gene: 0. CDR1 is SEHNR, CDR2 FQNEAQ, per germline (reference sequence).